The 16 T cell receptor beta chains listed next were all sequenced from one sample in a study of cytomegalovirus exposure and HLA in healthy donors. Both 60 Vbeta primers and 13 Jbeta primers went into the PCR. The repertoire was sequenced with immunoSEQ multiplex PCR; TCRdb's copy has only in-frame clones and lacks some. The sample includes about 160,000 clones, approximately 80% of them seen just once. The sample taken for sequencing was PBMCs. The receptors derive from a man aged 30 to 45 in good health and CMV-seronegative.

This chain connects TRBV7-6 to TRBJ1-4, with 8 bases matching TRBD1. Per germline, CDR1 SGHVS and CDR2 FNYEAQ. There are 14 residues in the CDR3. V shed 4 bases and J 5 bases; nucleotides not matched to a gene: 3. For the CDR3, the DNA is TGTGCCAGCAGCTCGACAGGGGTGAATGAAAAACTGTTTTTT. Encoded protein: CASSSTGVNEKLFF.

The CDR3 is CASSATGYAEAFF. As DNA, the CDR3 is TGTGCCAGTAGTGCCACAGGGTACGCTGAAGCTTTCTTT. The chain links TRBV19 to TRBJ1-1; D may be TRBD1 (6 bases). Germline lookup yields CDR1 LNHDA and CDR2 SQIVND (reference sequence). CDR3 length: 13 amino acids. Trimming stripped 5 bases from V and 6 bases from J, with 13 bases between.

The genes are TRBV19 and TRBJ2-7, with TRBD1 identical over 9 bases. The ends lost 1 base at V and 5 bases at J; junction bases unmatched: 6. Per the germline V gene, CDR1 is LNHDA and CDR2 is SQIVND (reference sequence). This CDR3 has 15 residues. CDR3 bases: TGTGCCAGTAGTATAGCCGGGACAGGGAAGAACGAGCAGTACTTC. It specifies CASSIAGTGKNEQYF.

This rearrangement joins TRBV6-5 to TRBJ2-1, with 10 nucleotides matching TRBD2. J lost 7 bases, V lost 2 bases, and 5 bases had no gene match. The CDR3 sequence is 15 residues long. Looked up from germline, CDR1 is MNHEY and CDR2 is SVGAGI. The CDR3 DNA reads TGTGCCAGCAGTTACGAGGCTAGCGGGAGTAATGAGCAGTTCTTC. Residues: CASSYEASGSNEQFF.

Here the CDR3 DNA reads TGTGCCAGCAGTCTCTGGACTAGCGGGGGAAACACAGATACGCAGTATTTT. Residues: CASSLWTSGGNTDTQYF. The rearrangement uses TRBV28 and TRBJ2-3; 13 bases map to TRBD2. Unmatched junction bases numbered 7, after V lost 5 bases and J lost 2 bases. Germline V gene sequence: CDR1 MDHEN, CDR2 SYDVKM. The CDR3 totals 17 residues.

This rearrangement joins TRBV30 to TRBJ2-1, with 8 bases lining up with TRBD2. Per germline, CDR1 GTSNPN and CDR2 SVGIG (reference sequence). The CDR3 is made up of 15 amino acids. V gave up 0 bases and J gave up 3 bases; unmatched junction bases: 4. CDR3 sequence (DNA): TGTGCCTGGAGTGTAGTAGCGGGGAGCTACAATGAGCAGTTCTTC. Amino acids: CAWSVVAGSYNEQFF. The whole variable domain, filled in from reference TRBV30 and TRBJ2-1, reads SQTIHQWPATLVQPVGSPLSLECTVEGTSNPNLYWYRQAAGRGLQLLFYSVGIGQISSEVPQNLSASRPQDRQFILSSKKLLLSDSGFYLCAWSVVAGSYNEQFFGPGTRLTVL.

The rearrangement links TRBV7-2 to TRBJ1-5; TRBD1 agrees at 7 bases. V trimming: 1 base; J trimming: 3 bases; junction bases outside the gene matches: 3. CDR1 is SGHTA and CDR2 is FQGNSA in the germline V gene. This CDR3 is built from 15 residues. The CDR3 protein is CASSLVRGINQPQHF. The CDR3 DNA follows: TGTGCCAGCAGCTTAGTCAGGGGGATCAATCAGCCCCAGCATTTT.

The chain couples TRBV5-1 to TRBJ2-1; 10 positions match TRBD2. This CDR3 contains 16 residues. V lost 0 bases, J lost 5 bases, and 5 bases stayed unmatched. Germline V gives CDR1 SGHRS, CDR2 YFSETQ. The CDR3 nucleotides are TGCGCCAGCAGCTTGGAGCGGGGGGGCCCCCACAATGAGCAGTTCTTC. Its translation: CASSLERGGPHNEQFF.

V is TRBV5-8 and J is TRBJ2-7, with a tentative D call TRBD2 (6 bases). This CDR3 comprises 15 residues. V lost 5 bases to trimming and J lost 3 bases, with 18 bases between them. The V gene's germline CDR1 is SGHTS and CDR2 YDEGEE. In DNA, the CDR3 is TGTGCCAGCAGTTCCCCCCCGGGGGAGTTCTACGAGCAGTACTTC. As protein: CASSSPPGEFYEQYF.

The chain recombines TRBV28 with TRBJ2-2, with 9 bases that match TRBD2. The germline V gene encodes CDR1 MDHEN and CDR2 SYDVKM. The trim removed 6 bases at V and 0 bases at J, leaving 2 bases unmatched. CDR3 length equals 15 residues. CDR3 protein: CASRASGANTGELFF. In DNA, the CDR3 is TGTGCCAGCAGGGCTAGCGGGGCGAACACCGGGGAGCTGTTTTTT. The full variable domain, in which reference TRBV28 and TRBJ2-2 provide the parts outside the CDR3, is DVKVTQSSRYLVKRTGEKVFLECVQDMDHENMFWYRQDPGLGLRLIYFSYDVKMKEKGDIPEGYSVSREKKERFSLILESASTNQTSMYLCASRASGANTGELFFGEGSRLTVL.

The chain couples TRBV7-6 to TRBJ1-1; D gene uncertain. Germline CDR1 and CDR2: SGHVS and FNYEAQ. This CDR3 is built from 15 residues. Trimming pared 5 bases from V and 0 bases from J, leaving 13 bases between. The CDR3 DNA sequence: TGTGCCAGCAGCCCACGAACCGGGTTGAACACTGAAGCTTTCTTT. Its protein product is CASSPRTGLNTEAFF.

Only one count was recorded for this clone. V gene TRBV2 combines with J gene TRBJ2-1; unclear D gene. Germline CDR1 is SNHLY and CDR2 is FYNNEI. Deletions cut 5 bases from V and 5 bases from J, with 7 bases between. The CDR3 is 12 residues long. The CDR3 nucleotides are TGTGCCAGCAGTTTGACTGACAATGAGCAGTTCTTC. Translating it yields CASSLTDNEQFF.

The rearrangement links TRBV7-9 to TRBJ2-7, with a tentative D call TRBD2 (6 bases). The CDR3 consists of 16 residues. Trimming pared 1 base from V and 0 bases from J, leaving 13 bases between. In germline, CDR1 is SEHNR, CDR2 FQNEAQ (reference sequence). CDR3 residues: CASSLVGGISSYEQYF. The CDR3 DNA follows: TGTGCCAGCAGCTTAGTGGGGGGAATAAGCTCCTACGAGCAGTACTTC.

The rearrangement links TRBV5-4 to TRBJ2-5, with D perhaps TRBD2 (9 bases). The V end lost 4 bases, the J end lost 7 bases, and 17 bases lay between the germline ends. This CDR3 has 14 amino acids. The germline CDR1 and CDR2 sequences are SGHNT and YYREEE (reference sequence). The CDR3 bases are TGTGCCAGCAGCCCAGCTAGCGGGACAGGGACCCAGTACTTC. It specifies CASSPASGTGTQYF.

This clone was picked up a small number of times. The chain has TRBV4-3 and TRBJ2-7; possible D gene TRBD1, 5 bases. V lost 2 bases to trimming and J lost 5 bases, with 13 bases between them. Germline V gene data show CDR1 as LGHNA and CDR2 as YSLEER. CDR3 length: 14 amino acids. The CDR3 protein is CASSQFSGLDEQYF. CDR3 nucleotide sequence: TGCGCCAGCAGCCAATTCTCAGGGCTGGACGAGCAGTACTTC.

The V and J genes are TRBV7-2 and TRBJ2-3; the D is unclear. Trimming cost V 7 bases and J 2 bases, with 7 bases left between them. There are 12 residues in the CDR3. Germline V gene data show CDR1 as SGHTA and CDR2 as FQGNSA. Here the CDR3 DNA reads TGTGCCAGCACCTATTACACAGATACGCAGTATTTT. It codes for CASTYYTDTQYF. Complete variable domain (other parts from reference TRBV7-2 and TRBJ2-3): GAGVSQSPSNKVTEKGKDVELRCDPISGHTALYWYRQSLGQGLEFLIYFQGNSAPDKSGLPSDRFSAERTGGSVSTLTIQRTQQEDSAVYLCASTYYTDTQYFGPGTRLTVL.